The TCR beta chain under discussion was sequenced for a study of blood T cell repertoires in COVID-19. Background on the study: Cohort 3 donors were reported recovered after two negative PCRs, clearance, or symptom resolution.

The CDR3 covers 14 residues. The ends lost 4 bases at V and 5 bases at J; junction bases unmatched: 3. The germline V gene encodes CDR1 KGHDR and CDR2 SFDVKD. Only in-frame clones appear in the TCRdb table, and some are missing; sequencing was by immunoSEQ multiplex PCR. Of 250,000 to 300,000 clones listed, 85% to 90% are singletons. Cohorts were determined from participant-reported clinical history. Sequenced material: PBMCs or T cells enriched from blood (not recorded which). This chain joins TRBV24-1 and TRBJ2-1, with 8 bases fitting TRBD2. This TCR was sampled from a woman aged 55-69 years in a cohort exposed to, infected with or recovered from COVID-19 (not recorded which). CDR3 in DNA: TGTGCCACCAGTGACCAGCGGGGGAACAATGAGCAGTTCTTC. Its protein is CATSDQRGNNEQFF.